The entry below gives a single TCR beta chain sequence along with its context. This record comes from a study of blood T cell repertoires in COVID-19. The wider study: Sources were T cells, B-cell-depleted T cells, or PBMCs; the material itself was cDNA or gDNA.

Enrollees, about 18 to 89 years old, lived in some 24 US areas. Cohorts were assigned according to the clinical history that participants reported. Before being deemed recovered, Cohort 3 donors had two negative PCRs, clearance, or symptom resolution. Here immunoSEQ multiplex PCR was the method, and the copy in TCRdb shows in-frame clones only, minus some. The table includes 310,000 or so clones, 87% detected once. Deletions cut 5 bases from V and 8 bases from J, with 9 bases between. The length of the CDR3 is 11 residues. The chain joins TRBV12-3 or TRBV12-4 to TRBJ1-2; D ambiguous. The sample consisted of PBMCs or T cells enriched from blood (not recorded which). This TCR was sampled from a woman aged 25 to 45 who had recovered from COVID-19. The CDR3 region has the DNA TGTGCCAGCAGTAGGACGGGGGGCTACACCTTC. It specifies CASSRTGGYTF.